This T cell receptor beta chain was obtained from a study of cytomegalovirus exposure and HLA in healthy donors. The PCR employed 60 Vbeta primers together with 13 Jbeta primers. Profiled with immunoSEQ multiplex PCR; TCRdb holds only in-frame clones, not every one. The sample includes about 130,000 clones, roughly 79% seen only once; the top ten take around 0.67%. What was sequenced was PBMCs. The sequence was collected from a man aged 18 to 29 in good health and CMV-seronegative.

CDR3: CASSSQTGSMNTEAFF. DNA of the CDR3: TGTGCCAGCAGCTCCCAGACGGGTTCCATGAACACTGAAGCTTTCTTT. The rearrangement uses TRBV7-6 and TRBJ1-1; D call uncertain. This CDR3 contains 16 residues. Germline V gives CDR1 SGHVS, CDR2 FNYEAQ. Trimming pared 4 bases from V and 0 bases from J, leaving 15 bases between.